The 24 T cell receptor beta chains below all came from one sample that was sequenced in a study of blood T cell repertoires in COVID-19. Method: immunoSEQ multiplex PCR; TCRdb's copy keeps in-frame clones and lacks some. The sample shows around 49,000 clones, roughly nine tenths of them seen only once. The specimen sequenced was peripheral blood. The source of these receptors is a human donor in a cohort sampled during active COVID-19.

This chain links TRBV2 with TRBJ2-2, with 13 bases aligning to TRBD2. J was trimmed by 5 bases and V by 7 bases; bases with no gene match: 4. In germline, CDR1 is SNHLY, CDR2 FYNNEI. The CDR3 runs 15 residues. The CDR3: CASTLTSGGTGELFF. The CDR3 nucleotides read TGTGCCAGCACCTTGACTAGCGGGGGGACCGGGGAGCTGTTTTTT.

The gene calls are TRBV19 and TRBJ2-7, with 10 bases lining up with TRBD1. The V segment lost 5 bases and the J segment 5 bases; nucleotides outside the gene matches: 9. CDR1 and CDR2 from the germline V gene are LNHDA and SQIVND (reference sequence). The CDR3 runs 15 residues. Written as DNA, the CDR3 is TGTGCCAGTAGTCCCCCCGGGACAGGGGCCCACGAGCAGTACTTC. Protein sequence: CASSPPGTGAHEQYF.

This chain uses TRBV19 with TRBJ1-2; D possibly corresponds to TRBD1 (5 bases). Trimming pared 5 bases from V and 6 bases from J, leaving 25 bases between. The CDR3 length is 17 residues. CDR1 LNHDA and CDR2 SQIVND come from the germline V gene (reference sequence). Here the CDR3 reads CASSPRSLGRGRDGYTF. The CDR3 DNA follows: TGTGCCAGTAGTCCACGGTCCTTGGGAAGGGGCAGGGATGGCTACACCTTC.

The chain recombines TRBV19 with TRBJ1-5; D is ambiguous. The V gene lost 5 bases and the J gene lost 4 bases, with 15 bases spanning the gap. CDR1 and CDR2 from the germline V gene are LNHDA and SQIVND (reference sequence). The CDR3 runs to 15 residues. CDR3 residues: CASSLPPGGNQPQHF. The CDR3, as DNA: TGTGCCAGTAGTTTGCCCCCTGGAGGGAATCAGCCCCAGCATTTT.

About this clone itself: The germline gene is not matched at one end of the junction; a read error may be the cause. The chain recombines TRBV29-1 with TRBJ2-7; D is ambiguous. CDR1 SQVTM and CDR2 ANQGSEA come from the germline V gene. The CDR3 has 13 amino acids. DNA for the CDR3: TGCAGCGTTGTGGTCCGGTCCTCCAACGAGCAGTACTTC. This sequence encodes CSVVVRSSNEQYF.

CDR3 nucleotides: TGTGCCAGCAGAAACGGGGTAGGTCAGCCCCAGCATTTT. Translated, it gives CASRNGVGQPQHF. The V gene is TRBV6-5, the J gene TRBJ1-5; D is ambiguous. Germline values: CDR1 MNHEY, CDR2 SVGAGI. Trimming shortened V by 6 bases and J by 6 bases, and 12 bases separated the two germline ends. The CDR3 consists of 13 residues.

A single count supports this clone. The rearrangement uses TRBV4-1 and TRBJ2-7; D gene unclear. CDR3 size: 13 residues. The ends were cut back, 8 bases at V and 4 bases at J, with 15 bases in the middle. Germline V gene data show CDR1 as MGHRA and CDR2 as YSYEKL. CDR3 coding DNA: TGCGCCAGCTCTTTCCAGGCGACATACGAGCAGTACTTC. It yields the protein CASSFQATYEQYF.

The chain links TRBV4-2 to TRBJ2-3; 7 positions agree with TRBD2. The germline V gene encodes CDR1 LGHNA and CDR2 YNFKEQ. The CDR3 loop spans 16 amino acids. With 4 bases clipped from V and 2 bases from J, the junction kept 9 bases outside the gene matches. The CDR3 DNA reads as TGTGCCAGCAGCCCACTACCTAGCGGTAACACAGATACGCAGTATTTT. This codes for CASSPLPSGNTDTQYF.

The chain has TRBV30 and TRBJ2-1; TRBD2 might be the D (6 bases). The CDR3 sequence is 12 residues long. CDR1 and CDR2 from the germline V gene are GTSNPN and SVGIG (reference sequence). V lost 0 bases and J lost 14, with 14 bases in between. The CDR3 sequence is CAWSVLSGVEFF. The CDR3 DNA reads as TGTGCCTGGAGTGTATTGTCGGGGGTTGAGTTCTTC.

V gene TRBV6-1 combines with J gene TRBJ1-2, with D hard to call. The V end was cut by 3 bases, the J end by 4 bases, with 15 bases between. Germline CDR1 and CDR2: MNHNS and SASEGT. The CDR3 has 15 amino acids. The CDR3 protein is CASSERAASGYGYTF. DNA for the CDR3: TGTGCCAGCAGTGAGAGGGCAGCTAGTGGCTATGGCTACACCTTC.

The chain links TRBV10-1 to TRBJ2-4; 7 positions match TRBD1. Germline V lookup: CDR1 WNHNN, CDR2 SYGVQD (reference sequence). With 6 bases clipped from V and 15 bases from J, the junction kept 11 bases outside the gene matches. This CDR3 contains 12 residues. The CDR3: CASSDDGQDPYF. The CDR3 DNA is TGCGCCAGCAGCGACGATGGACAGGATCCGTACTTC.

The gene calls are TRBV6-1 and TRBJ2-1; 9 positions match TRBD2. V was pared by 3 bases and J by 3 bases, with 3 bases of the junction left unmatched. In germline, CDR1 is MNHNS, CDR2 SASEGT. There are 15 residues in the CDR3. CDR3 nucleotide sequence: TGTGCCAGCAGTGAGAGTAGCGGGAGCTACAATGAGCAGTTCTTC. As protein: CASSESSGSYNEQFF.

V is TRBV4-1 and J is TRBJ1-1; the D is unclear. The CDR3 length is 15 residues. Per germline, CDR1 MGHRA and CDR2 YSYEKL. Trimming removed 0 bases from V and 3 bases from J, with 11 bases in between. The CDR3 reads CASSQDPPGYTEAFF. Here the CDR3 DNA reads TGCGCCAGCAGCCAAGATCCCCCGGGTTACACTGAAGCTTTCTTT.

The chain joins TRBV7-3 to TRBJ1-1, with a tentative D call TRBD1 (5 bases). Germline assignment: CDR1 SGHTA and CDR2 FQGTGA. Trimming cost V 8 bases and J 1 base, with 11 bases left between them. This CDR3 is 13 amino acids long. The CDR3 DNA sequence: TGTGCCAGCCGACGGGGGGAGAACACTGAAGCTTTCTTT. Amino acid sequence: CASRRGENTEAFF.

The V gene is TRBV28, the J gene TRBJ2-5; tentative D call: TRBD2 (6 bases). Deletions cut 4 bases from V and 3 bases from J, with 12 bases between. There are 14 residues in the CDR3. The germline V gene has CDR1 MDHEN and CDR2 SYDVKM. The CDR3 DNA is TGTGCCAGCAGTTCCCTAGCGAGAGAAGAGACCCAGTACTTC. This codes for CASSSLAREETQYF.

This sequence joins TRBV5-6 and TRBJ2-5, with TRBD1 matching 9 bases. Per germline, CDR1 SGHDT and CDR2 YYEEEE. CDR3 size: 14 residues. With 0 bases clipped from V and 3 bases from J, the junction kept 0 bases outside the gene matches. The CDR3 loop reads CASSLGDREETQYF. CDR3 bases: TGTGCCAGCAGCTTGGGGGACAGGGAAGAGACCCAGTACTTC.

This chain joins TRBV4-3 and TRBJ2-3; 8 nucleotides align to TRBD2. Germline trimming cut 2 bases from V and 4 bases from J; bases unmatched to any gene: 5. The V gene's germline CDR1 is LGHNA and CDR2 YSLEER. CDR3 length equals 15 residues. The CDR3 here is CASSQSGSGPDTQYF. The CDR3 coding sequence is TGCGCCAGCAGCCAAAGCGGGAGCGGCCCAGATACGCAGTATTTT.

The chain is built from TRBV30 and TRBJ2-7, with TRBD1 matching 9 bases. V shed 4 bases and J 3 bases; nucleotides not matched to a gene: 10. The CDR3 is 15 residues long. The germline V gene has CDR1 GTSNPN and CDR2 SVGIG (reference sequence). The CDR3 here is CAWTSDRGSIYEQYF. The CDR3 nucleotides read TGTGCCTGGACCTCCGACAGGGGGTCAATCTACGAGCAGTACTTC.

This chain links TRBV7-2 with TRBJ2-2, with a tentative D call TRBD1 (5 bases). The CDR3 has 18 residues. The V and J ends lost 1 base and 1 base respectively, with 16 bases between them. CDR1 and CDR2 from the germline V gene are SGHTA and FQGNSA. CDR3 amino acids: CASSLGGRLGVNTGELFF. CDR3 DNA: TGTGCCAGCAGCTTAGGGGGCAGGCTGGGTGTGAACACCGGGGAGCTGTTTTTT.

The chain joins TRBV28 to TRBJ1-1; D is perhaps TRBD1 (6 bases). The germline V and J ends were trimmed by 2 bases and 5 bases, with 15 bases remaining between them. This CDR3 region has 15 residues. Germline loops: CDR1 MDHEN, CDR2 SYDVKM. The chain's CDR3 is CASSLRQVGRTEAFF. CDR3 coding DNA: TGTGCCAGCAGTTTAAGACAGGTCGGTCGGACTGAAGCTTTCTTT.

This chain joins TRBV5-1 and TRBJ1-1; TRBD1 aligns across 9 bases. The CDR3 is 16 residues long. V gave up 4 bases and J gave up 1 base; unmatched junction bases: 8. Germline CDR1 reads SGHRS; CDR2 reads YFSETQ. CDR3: CASSATGGLRNTEAFF. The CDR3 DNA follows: TGCGCCAGCAGCGCCACAGGGGGCCTTAGGAACACTGAAGCTTTCTTT.

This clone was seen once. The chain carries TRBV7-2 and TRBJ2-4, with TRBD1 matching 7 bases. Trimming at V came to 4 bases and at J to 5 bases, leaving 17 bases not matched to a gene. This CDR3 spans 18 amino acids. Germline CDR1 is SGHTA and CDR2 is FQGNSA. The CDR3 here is CASSSRRPGTELQNIQYF. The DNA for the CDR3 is TGTGCCAGCAGCTCTCGGAGGCCCGGGACAGAGCTTCAAAACATTCAGTACTTC.

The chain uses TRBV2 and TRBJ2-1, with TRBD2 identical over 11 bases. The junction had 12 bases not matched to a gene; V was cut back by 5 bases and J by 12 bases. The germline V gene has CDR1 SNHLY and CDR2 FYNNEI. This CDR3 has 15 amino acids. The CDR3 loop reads CASSKTSGVWIGQFF. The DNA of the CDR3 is TGTGCCAGCAGTAAGACTAGCGGGGTTTGGATTGGGCAGTTCTTC.

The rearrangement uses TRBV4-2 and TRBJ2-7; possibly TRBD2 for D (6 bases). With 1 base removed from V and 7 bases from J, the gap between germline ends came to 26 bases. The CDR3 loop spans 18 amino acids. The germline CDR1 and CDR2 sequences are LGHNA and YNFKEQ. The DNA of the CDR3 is TGTGCCAGCAGCCAAGTGGTCAATCCGAGGGACTCGGTTCGGGAGCAGTACTTC. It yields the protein CASSQVVNPRDSVREQYF.